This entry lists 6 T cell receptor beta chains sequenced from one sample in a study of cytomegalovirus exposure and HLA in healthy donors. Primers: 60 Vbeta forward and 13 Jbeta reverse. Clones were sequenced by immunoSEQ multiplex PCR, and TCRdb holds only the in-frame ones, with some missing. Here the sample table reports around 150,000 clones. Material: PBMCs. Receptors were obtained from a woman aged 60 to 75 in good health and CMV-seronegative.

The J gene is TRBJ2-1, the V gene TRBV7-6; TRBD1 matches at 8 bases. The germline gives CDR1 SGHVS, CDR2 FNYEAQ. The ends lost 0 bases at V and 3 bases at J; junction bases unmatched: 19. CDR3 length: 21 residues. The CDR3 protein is CASSLARTGTGYDMGYNEQFF. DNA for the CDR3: TGTGCCAGCAGCTTAGCGAGAACCGGGACAGGTTATGACATGGGCTACAATGAGCAGTTCTTC.

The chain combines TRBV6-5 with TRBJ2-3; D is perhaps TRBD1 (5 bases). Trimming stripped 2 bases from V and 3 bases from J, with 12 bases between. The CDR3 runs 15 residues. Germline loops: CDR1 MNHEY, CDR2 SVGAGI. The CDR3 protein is CASSYRGGRTDTQYF. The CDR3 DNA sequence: TGTGCCAGCAGTTACAGGGGCGGTCGGACAGATACGCAGTATTTT.

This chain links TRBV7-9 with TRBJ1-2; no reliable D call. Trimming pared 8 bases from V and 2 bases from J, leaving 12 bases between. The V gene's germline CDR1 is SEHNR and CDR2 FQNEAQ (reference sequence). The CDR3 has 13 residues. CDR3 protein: CASGSEWNYGYTF. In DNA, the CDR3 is TGTGCCAGCGGCTCCGAGTGGAACTATGGCTACACCTTC. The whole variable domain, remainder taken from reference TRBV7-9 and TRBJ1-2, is DTGVSQNPRHKITKRGQNVTFRCDPISEHNRLYWYRQTLGQGPEFLTYFQNEAQLEKSRLLSDRFSAERPKGSFSTLEIQRTEQGDSAMYLCASGSEWNYGYTFGSGTRLTVV.

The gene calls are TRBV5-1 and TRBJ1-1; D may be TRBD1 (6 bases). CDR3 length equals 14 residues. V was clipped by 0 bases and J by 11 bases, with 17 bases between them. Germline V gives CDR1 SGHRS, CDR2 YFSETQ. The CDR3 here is CASSLGQDLDLAFF. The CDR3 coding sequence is TGCGCCAGCAGCTTGGGACAGGACTTAGATCTCGCTTTCTTT. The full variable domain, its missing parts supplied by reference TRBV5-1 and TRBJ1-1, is KAGVTQTPRYLIKTRGQQVTLSCSPISGHRSVSWYQQTPGQGLQFLFEYFSETQRNKGNFPGRFSGRQFSNSRSEMNVSTLELGDSALYLCASSLGQDLDLAFFGQGTRLTVV.

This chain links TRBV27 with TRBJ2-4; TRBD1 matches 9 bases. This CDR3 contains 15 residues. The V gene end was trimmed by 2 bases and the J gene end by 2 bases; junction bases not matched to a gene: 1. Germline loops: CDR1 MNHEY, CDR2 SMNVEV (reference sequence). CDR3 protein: CASSLGTGTKNIQYF. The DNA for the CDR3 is TGTGCCAGCAGTTTAGGGACAGGGACCAAAAACATTCAGTACTTC.

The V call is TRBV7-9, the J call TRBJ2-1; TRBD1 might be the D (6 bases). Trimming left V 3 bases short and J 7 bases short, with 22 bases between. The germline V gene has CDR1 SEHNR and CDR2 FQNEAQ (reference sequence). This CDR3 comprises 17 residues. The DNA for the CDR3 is TGTGCCAGCAGCTTCGGCAGGGGAAATTCCCGGGCTAATGAGCAGTTCTTC. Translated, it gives CASSFGRGNSRANEQFF.